Each of the 26 T cell receptor beta chains below was sequenced from the same sample in a study of cytomegalovirus exposure and HLA in healthy donors. Using immunoSEQ multiplex PCR, the repertoire was profiled, and TCRdb retains in-frame clones only, with some absent. The table shows around 150,000 clones, with approximately 90% occurring only once. The source material was PBMCs. Every receptor here comes from a man in his late teens or twenties in good health and CMV-seronegative.

This clone has only a few counts. The chain employs TRBV7-2 and TRBJ2-1; 8 nucleotides line up with TRBD1. The J segment lost 4 bases and the V segment lost 5 bases, leaving 7 bases of the junction unmatched. Germline V gives CDR1 SGHTA, CDR2 FQGNSA. The CDR3 has 15 amino acids. For the CDR3, the DNA is TGTGCCAGCAGCACACCGGGACAGGTTTACAATGAGCAGTTCTTC. It encodes CASSTPGQVYNEQFF.

The chain has TRBV5-1 and TRBJ2-6; 8 positions agree with TRBD1. Germline CDR1 SGHRS, CDR2 YFSETQ. The CDR3 consists of 16 residues. Trimming at V came to 4 bases and at J to 2 bases, leaving 5 bases not matched to a gene. The CDR3 loop reads CASSRQGAAGANVLTF. CDR3 bases: TGCGCCAGCAGCAGGCAGGGGGCTGCTGGGGCCAACGTCCTGACTTTC. Drawing the rest from reference TRBV5-1 and TRBJ2-6, the complete variable domain is KAGVTQTPRYLIKTRGQQVTLSCSPISGHRSVSWYQQTPGQGLQFLFEYFSETQRNKGNFPGRFSGRQFSNSRSEMNVSTLELGDSALYLCASSRQGAAGANVLTFGAGSRLTVL.

In nucleotides, the CDR3 is TGTGCCAGCAGCCCCCGCGCGGCCGGGATCGGGGTCCATGAGCAGTTCTTC. It specifies CASSPRAAGIGVHEQFF. The chain employs TRBV11-2 and TRBJ2-1; maybe TRBD2 (5 bases). The V end was cut by 5 bases, the J end by 8 bases, with 25 bases between. Per the germline V gene, CDR1 is SGHAT and CDR2 is FQNNGV. The CDR3 spans 17 residues.

This chain connects TRBV9 to TRBJ2-4; D gene ambiguous. Germline V gene lookup returns CDR1 SGDLS and CDR2 YYNGEE. There are 13 residues in the CDR3. V lost 3 bases and J 6 bases, leaving 10 bases between the germline ends. The CDR3 nucleotides read TGTGCCAGCAGCGCCCCGGGTAGAAACATTCAGTACTTC. Protein product: CASSAPGRNIQYF.

The J gene is TRBJ1-4, the V gene TRBV7-4; D is ambiguous. The V gene lost 2 bases and the J gene lost 5 bases, with 12 bases spanning the gap. CDR1 SGHVT and CDR2 SQSDAQ come from the germline V gene. This CDR3 region has 15 residues. This CDR3 is CASSLRGSENEKLFF. CDR3 DNA sequence: TGTGCCAGCAGCTTAAGAGGATCTGAAAATGAAAAACTGTTTTTT.

This chain uses TRBV15 with TRBJ2-3; the match to TRBD2 covers 11 bases. The CDR3 is 17 residues long. Germline V gene sequence: CDR1 LNHNV, CDR2 YYDKDF (reference sequence). The V and J ends lost 1 base and 2 bases, in that order; junction bases with no gene match: 5. The CDR3 coding sequence is TGTGCCACCAGCAGAGGCCCGGGACTAGCGGACACAGATACGCAGTATTTT. The encoded protein is CATSRGPGLADTDTQYF. The whole variable domain, remainder taken from reference TRBV15 and TRBJ2-3, is DAMVIQNPRYQVTQFGKPVTLSCSQTLNHNVMYWYQQKSSQAPKLLFHYYDKDFNNEADTPDNFQSRRPNTSFCFLDIRSPGLGDTAMYLCATSRGPGLADTDTQYFGPGTRLTVL.

The chain employs TRBV6-4 and TRBJ2-1; 9 nucleotides agree with TRBD2. Losses at the gene ends were 6 bases for V and 7 bases for J; bases not matched to a gene: 7. CDR1 and CDR2 from the germline V gene are MRHNA and SNTAGT. The CDR3 runs 14 residues. CDR3 in DNA: TGTGCCAGCAGCGCGGGGGGGCCGGGAAATGAGCAGTTCTTC. It translates to CASSAGGPGNEQFF.

The CDR3 DNA is TGTGCCAGCATGCCGGATTACTACGAGCAGTACGTC. It translates to CASMPDYYEQYV. The chain employs TRBV6-6 and TRBJ2-7; D is unresolved. Trimming took off 7 bases at V and 3 bases at J, with 10 bases between the two ends. Germline CDR1 MNHNY, CDR2 SVGAGI (reference sequence). This CDR3 is 12 amino acids long.

This clone was recorded once. This chain uses TRBV10-1 with TRBJ2-3; 8 nucleotides align to TRBD2. V lost 10 bases and J lost 7; bases outside the gene matches: 10. The CDR3 is 13 residues long. Germline CDR1 is WNHNN and CDR2 is SYGVQD (reference sequence). The CDR3 loop reads CATQRGGGYTQYF. As DNA, the CDR3 is TGCGCCACCCAACGGGGGGGTGGGTATACGCAGTATTTT.

This clone was observed once. This chain connects TRBV11-3 to TRBJ2-5; D is possibly TRBD1 (6 bases). CDR3 size: 14 residues. Looked up from germline, CDR1 is SGHNT and CDR2 is YENEEA. The V end lost 2 bases, the J end lost 1 base, and 8 bases lay between the germline ends. CDR3 sequence reads: CASSLQGSQETQYF. CDR3 in DNA: TGTGCCAGCAGCTTACAGGGGTCCCAAGAGACCCAGTACTTC.

This clone was picked up one time. The chain combines TRBV6-6 with TRBJ1-3, with unresolved D. Germline CDR1 is MNHNY and CDR2 is SVGAGI (reference sequence). The CDR3 has 15 residues. V was shortened by 2 bases and J by 0 bases, with 8 bases between the two germline ends. CDR3 sequence: CASSYVSFSGNTIYF. Here the CDR3 DNA reads TGTGCCAGCAGTTACGTTTCCTTCTCTGGAAACACCATATATTTT.

This clone was counted only a few times. This chain connects TRBV11-3 to TRBJ2-2, with TRBD2 identical over 8 bases. The CDR3 is 17 residues long. Per the germline V gene, CDR1 is SGHNT and CDR2 is YENEEA. V dropped 2 bases and J dropped 2; count of bases not matched to a gene: 7. Written as DNA, the CDR3 is TGTGCCAGCAGCTTATTCGCTCTAGCGGGCAACACCGGGGAGCTGTTTTTT. As protein: CASSLFALAGNTGELFF.

The rearrangement joins TRBV5-1 to TRBJ1-3; possibly TRBD1 for D (5 bases). CDR3 length: 17 amino acids. Germline V gene lookup returns CDR1 SGHRS and CDR2 YFSETQ. The ends were cut back, 0 bases at V and 0 bases at J, with 13 bases in the middle. In DNA form, the CDR3 reads TGCGCCAGCAGCTTGGTCGTCCGGGGGACCTCTGGAAACACCATATATTTT. This sequence encodes CASSLVVRGTSGNTIYF. The full variable domain, completed using reference TRBV5-1 and TRBJ1-3, is KAGVTQTPRYLIKTRGQQVTLSCSPISGHRSVSWYQQTPGQGLQFLFEYFSETQRNKGNFPGRFSGRQFSNSRSEMNVSTLELGDSALYLCASSLVVRGTSGNTIYFGEGSWLTVV.

CDR3 sequence (DNA): TGTGCCAGCAGCGCGGGACGGGAGACAGATACGCAGTATTTT. It encodes CASSAGRETDTQYF. The chain employs TRBV9 and TRBJ2-3; tentative D call: TRBD2 (6 bases). Trimming pared 3 bases from V and 3 bases from J, leaving 11 bases between. The CDR3 covers 14 residues. Germline CDR1 and CDR2: SGDLS and YYNGEE.

The chain has TRBV7-8 and TRBJ2-7, with TRBD1 matching over 9 bases. The V gene end was trimmed by 5 bases and the J gene end by 6 bases; junction bases not matched to a gene: 11. Germline-derived CDR1 and CDR2 are SGHVS and FQNEAQ. There are 15 residues in the CDR3. CDR3 nucleotide sequence: TGTGCCAGCAGCATTTCCTCCGGGACAGGGTCCGAGCAGTACGTC. This translates into CASSISSGTGSEQYV.

The table lists this clone with a few counts. Other nucleotide sequences in the sample specify the same CDR3. The chain combines TRBV5-1 with TRBJ2-3, with TRBD2 matching over 8 bases. Trimming cost V 0 bases and J 2 bases; bases outside gene matches: 5. This CDR3 contains 16 residues. CDR1 and CDR2 from the germline V gene are SGHRS and YFSETQ. The CDR3 DNA is TGCGCCAGCAGCTTGGGCCTAGCGGGTAACACAGATACGCAGTATTTT. Encoded protein: CASSLGLAGNTDTQYF.

The V call is TRBV29-1, the J call TRBJ1-2, with 10 bases aligning to TRBD1. Germline CDR1 is SQVTM and CDR2 is ANQGSEA. The CDR3 length is 14 residues. With 6 bases clipped from V and 1 base from J, the junction kept 5 bases outside the gene matches. The DNA for the CDR3 is TGCAGCGTCCCGGGACAGGGGATTAACTATGGCTACACCTTC. Amino acid sequence: CSVPGQGINYGYTF. Full variable domain (rest looked up from reference TRBV29-1 and TRBJ1-2): SAVISQKPSRDICQRGTSLTIQCQVDSQVTMMFWYRQQPGQSLTLIATANQGSEATYESGFVIDKFPISRPNLTFSTLTVSNMSPEDSSIYLCSVPGQGINYGYTFGSGTRLTVV.

V usage is TRBV10-3 and J usage is TRBJ1-2; a possible D gene is TRBD1 (5 bases). Trimming left V 4 bases short and J 6 bases short, with 18 bases between. This CDR3 contains 15 residues. CDR1 is ENHRY, CDR2 SYGVKD, per germline. The CDR3 here is CAISGGSSGTHGYTF. DNA of the CDR3: TGTGCCATCAGTGGAGGGTCGTCAGGGACTCATGGCTACACCTTC.

The chain carries TRBV4-3 and TRBJ1-1, with D unresolved. CDR1 is LGHNA and CDR2 is YSLEER in the germline V gene. The ends were cut back, 0 bases at V and 1 base at J, with 9 bases in the middle. The CDR3 contains 15 residues. The CDR3 nucleotides are TGCGCCAGCAGCCAAGATAGCGCCTGGAACACTGAAGCTTTCTTT. It is translated as CASSQDSAWNTEAFF.

V and J are TRBV13 and TRBJ2-5; 9 bases align to TRBD1. V lost 5 bases and J lost 5; bases outside the gene matches: 9. Germline CDR1 reads PRHDT; CDR2 reads FYEKMQ (reference sequence). The CDR3 extends over 15 amino acids. The CDR3 DNA sequence: TGTGCCAGCAGCCCACAGGGGGCCAGGGGTGAGACCCAGTACTTC. Translating gives CASSPQGARGETQYF.

This sequence joins TRBV30 and TRBJ2-1, with 11 bases identical to TRBD2. The CDR3 is 14 amino acids. Trimming removed 4 bases from V and 8 bases from J; junction bases left unmatched: 7. Germline V gene sequence: CDR1 GTSNPN, CDR2 SVGIG (reference sequence). This CDR3 reads CAWKRTSGGDEQFF. In DNA, the CDR3 is TGTGCCTGGAAACGTACTAGCGGGGGTGATGAGCAGTTCTTC.

The V gene is TRBV5-5, the J gene TRBJ2-1; 14 positions match TRBD2. In germline, CDR1 is SGHKS, CDR2 YYEKEE (reference sequence). The CDR3 extends over 15 amino acids. After removal of 4 bases from V and 7 bases from J, the junction contained 4 bases not matched to a gene. Here the CDR3 reads CASSGGLAGANEQFF. In nucleotides, the CDR3 is TGTGCCAGCAGCGGGGGACTAGCGGGGGCGAATGAGCAGTTCTTC.

This clone was seen a single time. CDR3 coding DNA: TGTGCCAGCAGTGAATTGACGTCGACAGGGCATGAAAAACTGTTTTTT. This translates into CASSELTSTGHEKLFF. V gene TRBV25-1 combines with J gene TRBJ1-4; 7 nucleotides match TRBD1. CDR1 and CDR2 from the germline V gene are MGHDK and SYGVNS. This CDR3 region has 16 residues. Trimming removed 1 base from V and 6 bases from J; junction bases left unmatched: 8.

The J gene is TRBJ1-5, the V gene TRBV7-8, with 9 bases that match TRBD1. V shed 5 bases and J 3 bases; nucleotides not matched to a gene: 8. This CDR3 comprises 16 residues. Per the germline V gene, CDR1 is SGHVS and CDR2 is FQNEAQ. The CDR3 DNA is TGTGCCAGCAGCAACGAGGACAGGGGCGTCAATCAGCCCCAGCATTTT. The encoded protein is CASSNEDRGVNQPQHF.

This clone was recorded only once. The chain is built from TRBV5-5 and TRBJ1-2; unclear D gene. Trimming took off 0 bases at V and 1 base at J, with 16 bases between the two ends. The germline CDR1 and CDR2 sequences are SGHKS and YYEKEE (reference sequence). This CDR3 is built from 17 residues. CDR3 in amino acids: CASSLAPSFGHNYGYTF. DNA of the CDR3: TGTGCCAGCAGCTTGGCTCCTTCGTTCGGTCATAACTATGGCTACACCTTC. Using reference TRBV5-5 and TRBJ1-2 for the parts outside the CDR3, the full variable domain is DAGVTQSPTHLIKTRGQQVTLRCSPISGHKSVSWYQQVLGQGPQFIFQYYEKEERGRGNFPDRFSARQFPNYSSELNVNALLLGDSALYLCASSLAPSFGHNYGYTFGSGTRLTVV.

The chain uses TRBV7-3 and TRBJ1-1, with D possibly TRBD1 on 5 matching bases. The CDR3 consists of 13 residues. Per the germline V gene, CDR1 is SGHTA and CDR2 is FQGTGA. The V gene lost 3 bases and the J gene lost 5 bases, with 10 bases spanning the gap. The CDR3 loop is CASSFSGITEAFF. The DNA for the CDR3 is TGTGCCAGCAGCTTTTCAGGGATTACTGAAGCTTTCTTT.